This T cell receptor (beta chain) was sequenced for a study of blood T cell repertoires in COVID-19. Across the study: T cells, B-cell-depleted T cells, or PBMCs provided the cDNA or gDNA that served as material.

In the original workflow: Estimation of nucleated cell counts was performed using reference gene primer amplification. TCRdb's table, derived via immunoSEQ multiplex PCR, lists solely in-frame clones and lacks some. That table is the source of V, J and clone size, and D and trimming were worked out from the DNA. The table shows some 80,000 clones, with around 90% occurring only once. This clone was observed a handful of times. The receptor was derived from a human donor in a cohort sampled during active COVID-19. Sequenced: peripheral blood.

CDR3 residues: CASALGGVGPQHF. The CDR3 bases are TGTGCCAGTGCACTGGGGGGTGTGGGGCCCCAGCATTTT. J is TRBJ1-5 and V is TRBV27; D perhaps matches TRBD1 (5 bases). The CDR3 covers 13 residues. Trimming pared 9 bases from V and 9 bases from J, leaving 18 bases between. The germline CDR1 and CDR2 sequences are MNHEY and SMNVEV (reference sequence).